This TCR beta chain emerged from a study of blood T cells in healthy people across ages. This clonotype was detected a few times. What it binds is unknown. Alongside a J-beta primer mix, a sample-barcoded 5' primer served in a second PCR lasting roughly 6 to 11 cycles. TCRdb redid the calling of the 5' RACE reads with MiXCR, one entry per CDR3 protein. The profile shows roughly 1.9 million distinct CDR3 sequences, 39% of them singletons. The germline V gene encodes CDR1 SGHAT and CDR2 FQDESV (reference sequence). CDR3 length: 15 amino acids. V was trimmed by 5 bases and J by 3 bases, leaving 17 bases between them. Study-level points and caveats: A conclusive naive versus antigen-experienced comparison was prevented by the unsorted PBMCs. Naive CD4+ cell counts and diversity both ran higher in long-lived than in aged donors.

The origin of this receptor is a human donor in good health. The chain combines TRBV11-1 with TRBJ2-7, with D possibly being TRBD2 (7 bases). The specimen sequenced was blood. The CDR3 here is CASSPGGGIYYEQYF. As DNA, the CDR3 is TGTGCCAGCAGCCCCGGCGGGGGCATATACTACGAGCAGTACTTC.